This TCR beta chain stems from a study of blood T cell repertoires in COVID-19. Study-wide background: Some COVID-19 samples were acute and others convalescent; all came from the United States, Italy and Spain. T cells, B-cell-depleted T cells, or PBMCs provided the cDNA or gDNA that served as material.

Libraries were prepared by immunoSEQ multiplex PCR; TCRdb keeps only in-frame clonotypes and omits some of them. The sample carries around 390,000 clones, 80% to 90% recorded once. Germline V lookup: CDR1 MNHEY, CDR2 SVGAGI. V lost 0 bases to trimming and J lost 3 bases; unmatched junction nucleotides: 5. The CDR3 loop spans 15 amino acids. Recovered status in Cohort 3 required two negative PCRs, clearance, or symptom resolution. The sequenced sample was PBMCs or T cells enriched from blood (not recorded which). The sequence derives from a woman between 50 and 59 years old who had recovered from COVID-19. The V and J genes are TRBV6-5 and TRBJ2-7, with TRBD2 identical over 7 bases. The CDR3 bases are TGTGCCAGCAGTTACTCGTCACGGGGGGACTACGAGCAGTACTTC. Amino acids: CASSYSSRGDYEQYF.